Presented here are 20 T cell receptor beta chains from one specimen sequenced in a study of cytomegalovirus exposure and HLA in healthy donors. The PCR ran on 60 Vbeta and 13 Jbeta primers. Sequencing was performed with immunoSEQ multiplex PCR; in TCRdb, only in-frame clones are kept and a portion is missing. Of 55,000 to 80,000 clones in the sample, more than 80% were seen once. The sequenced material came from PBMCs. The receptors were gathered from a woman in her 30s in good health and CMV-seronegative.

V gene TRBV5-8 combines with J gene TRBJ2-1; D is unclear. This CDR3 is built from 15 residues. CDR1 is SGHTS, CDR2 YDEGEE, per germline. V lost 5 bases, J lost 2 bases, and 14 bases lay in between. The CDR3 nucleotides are TGTGCCAGCAGTTTCAGCAGGTTAACCTACAATGAGCAGTTCTTC. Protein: CASSFSRLTYNEQFF.

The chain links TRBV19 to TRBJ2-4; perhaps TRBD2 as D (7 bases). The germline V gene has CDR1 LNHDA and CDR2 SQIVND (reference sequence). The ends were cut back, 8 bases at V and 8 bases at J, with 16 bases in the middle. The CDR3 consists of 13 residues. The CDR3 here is CASWGRGGDIQYF. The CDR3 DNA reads TGTGCCAGTTGGGGGCGCGGGGGAGACATTCAGTACTTC.

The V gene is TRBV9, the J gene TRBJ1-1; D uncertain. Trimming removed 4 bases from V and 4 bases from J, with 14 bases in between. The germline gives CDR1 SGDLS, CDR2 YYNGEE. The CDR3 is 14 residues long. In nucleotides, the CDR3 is TGTGCCAGCAGCCCCCGGACTGCCCCCACTGAAGCTTTCTTT. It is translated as CASSPRTAPTEAFF. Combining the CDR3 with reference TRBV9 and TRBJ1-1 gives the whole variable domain DSGVTQTPKHLITATGQRVTLRCSPRSGDLSVYWYQQSLDQGLQFLIQYYNGEERAKGNILERFSAQQFPDLHSELNLSSLELGDSALYFCASSPRTAPTEAFFGQGTRLTVV.

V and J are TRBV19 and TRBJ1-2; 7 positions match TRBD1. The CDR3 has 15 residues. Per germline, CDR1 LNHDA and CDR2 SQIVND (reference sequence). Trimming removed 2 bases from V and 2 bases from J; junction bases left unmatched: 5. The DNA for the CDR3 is TGTGCCAGTAGTATAAGAGGGGGCCGAAACTATGGCTACACCTTC. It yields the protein CASSIRGGRNYGYTF.

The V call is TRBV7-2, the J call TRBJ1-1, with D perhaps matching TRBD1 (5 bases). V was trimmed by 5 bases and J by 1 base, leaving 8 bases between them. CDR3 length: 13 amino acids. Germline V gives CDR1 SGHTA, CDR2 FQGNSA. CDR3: CASSAQGNTEAFF. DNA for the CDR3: TGTGCCAGCAGCGCCCAGGGGAACACTGAAGCTTTCTTT.

As DNA, the CDR3 is TGTGCCAGCAGTGGGGACAGAAAAACCTACGAGCAGTACTTC. This translates into CASSGDRKTYEQYF. The chain uses TRBV7-2 and TRBJ2-7, with 7 bases that match TRBD1. Looked up from germline, CDR1 is SGHTA and CDR2 is FQGNSA. This CDR3 region has 14 residues. V trimming: 6 bases; J trimming: 2 bases; junction bases outside the gene matches: 7.

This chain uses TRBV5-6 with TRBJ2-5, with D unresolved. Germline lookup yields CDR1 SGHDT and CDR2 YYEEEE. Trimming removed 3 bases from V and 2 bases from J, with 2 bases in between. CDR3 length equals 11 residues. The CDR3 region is CASSSQETQYF. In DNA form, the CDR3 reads TGTGCCAGCAGCTCTCAAGAGACCCAGTACTTC. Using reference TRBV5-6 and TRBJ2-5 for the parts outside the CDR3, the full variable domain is DAGVTQSPTHLIKTRGQQVTLRCSPKSGHDTVSWYQQALGQGPQFIFQYYEEEERQRGNFPDRFSGHQFPNYSSELNVNALLLGDSALYLCASSSQETQYFGPGTRLLVL.

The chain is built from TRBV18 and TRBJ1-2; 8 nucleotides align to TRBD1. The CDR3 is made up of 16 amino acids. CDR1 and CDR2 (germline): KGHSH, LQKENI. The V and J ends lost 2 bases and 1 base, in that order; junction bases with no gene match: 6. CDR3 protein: CASSPGQGASNYGYTF. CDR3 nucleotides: TGTGCCAGCTCACCAGGACAGGGCGCGAGTAACTATGGCTACACCTTC.

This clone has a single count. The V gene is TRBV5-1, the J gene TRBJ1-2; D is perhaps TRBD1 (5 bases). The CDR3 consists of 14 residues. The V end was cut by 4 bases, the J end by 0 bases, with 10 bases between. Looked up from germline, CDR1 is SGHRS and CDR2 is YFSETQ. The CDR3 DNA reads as TGCGCCAGCAGCCCCGACAGAGCTAACTATGGCTACACCTTC. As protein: CASSPDRANYGYTF.

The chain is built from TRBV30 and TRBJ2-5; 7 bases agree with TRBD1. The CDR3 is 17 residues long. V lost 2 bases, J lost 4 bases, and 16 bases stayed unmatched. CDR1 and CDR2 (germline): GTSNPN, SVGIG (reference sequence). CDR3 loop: CAWSMGQLPNGGETQYF. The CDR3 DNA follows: TGTGCCTGGAGTATGGGACAGCTACCTAATGGCGGAGAGACCCAGTACTTC.

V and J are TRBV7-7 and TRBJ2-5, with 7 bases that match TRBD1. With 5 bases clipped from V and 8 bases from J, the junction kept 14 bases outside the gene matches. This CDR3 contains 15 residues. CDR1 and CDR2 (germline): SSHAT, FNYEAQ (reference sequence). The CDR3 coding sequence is TGTGCCAGCAGCCGCCTGACAGGGCCTCTAGATACCCAGTACTTC. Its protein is CASSRLTGPLDTQYF.

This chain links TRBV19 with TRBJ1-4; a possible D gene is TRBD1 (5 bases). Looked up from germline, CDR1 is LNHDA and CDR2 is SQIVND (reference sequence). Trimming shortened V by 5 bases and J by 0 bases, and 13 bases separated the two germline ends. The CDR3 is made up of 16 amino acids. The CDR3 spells CASSPQAAATNEKLFF. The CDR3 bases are TGTGCCAGTAGTCCACAGGCAGCAGCAACTAATGAAAAACTGTTTTTT.

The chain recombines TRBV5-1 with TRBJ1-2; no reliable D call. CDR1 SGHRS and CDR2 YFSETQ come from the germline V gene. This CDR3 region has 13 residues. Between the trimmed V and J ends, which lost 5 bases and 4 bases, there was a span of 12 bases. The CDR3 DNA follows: TGCGCCAGCAGGAGGGTCCTTGGCTATGGCTACACCTTC. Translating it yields CASRRVLGYGYTF.

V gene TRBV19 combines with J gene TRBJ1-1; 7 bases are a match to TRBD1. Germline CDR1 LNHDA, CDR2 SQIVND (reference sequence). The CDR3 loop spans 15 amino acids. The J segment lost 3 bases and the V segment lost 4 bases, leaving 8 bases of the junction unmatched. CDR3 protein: CASSTMDRSDTEAFF. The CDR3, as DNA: TGTGCCAGTAGTACCATGGACAGGTCGGACACTGAAGCTTTCTTT.

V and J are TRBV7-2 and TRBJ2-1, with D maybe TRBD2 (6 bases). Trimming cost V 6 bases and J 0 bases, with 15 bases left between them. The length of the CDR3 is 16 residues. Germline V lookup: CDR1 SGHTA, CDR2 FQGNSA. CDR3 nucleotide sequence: TGTGCCAGCAGTCACGGGACTTTTAGCTCCTACAATGAGCAGTTCTTC. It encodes CASSHGTFSSYNEQFF.

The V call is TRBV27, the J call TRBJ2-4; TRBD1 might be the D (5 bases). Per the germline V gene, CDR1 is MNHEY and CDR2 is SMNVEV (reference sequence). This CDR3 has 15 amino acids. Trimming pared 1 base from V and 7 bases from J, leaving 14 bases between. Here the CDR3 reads CASSLLGQVGNIQYF. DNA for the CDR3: TGTGCCAGCAGTTTATTGGGGCAGGTCGGCAACATTCAGTACTTC.

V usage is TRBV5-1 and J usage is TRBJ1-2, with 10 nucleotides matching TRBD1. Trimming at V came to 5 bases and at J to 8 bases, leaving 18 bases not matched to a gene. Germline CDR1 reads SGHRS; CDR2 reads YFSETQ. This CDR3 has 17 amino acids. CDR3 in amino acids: CASSSNPGTGVLSGYTF. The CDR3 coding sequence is TGCGCCAGCAGTTCTAACCCCGGGACAGGGGTTCTCTCCGGCTACACCTTC.

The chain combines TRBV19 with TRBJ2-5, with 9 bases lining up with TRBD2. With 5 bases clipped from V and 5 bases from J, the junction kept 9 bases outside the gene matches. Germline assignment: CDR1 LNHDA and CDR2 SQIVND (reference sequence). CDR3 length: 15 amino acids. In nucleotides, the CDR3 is TGTGCCAGTAGTCCCCGGGGCGGGGGGGCGGAGACCCAGTACTTC. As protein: CASSPRGGGAETQYF.

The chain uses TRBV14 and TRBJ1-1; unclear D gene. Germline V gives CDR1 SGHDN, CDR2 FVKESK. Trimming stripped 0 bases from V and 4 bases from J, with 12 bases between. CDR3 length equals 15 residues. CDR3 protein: CASSQDSGSSTEAFF. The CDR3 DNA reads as TGTGCCAGCAGCCAAGATTCCGGGTCTAGCACTGAAGCTTTCTTT.

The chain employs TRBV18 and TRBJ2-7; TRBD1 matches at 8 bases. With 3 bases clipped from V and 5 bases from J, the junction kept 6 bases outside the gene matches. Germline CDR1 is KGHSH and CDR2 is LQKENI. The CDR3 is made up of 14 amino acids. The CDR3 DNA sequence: TGTGCCAGCTCACCGCCGACAGGGGTCAACGAGCAGTACTTC. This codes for CASSPPTGVNEQYF.